This T cell receptor beta chain was obtained from a study of blood T cell repertoires in COVID-19. Germline CDR1 and CDR2: LGHDT and YNNKEL (reference sequence). This CDR3 comprises 15 residues. J lost 4 bases, V lost 2 bases, and 6 bases had no gene match. This table comes from immunoSEQ multiplex PCR, and its TCRdb copy is limited to in-frame clones, with some not included. The sample yields around 230,000 clones, roughly 79% seen once. The chain combines TRBV3-1 (or the pseudogene TRBV3-2) with TRBJ2-3; 7 bases match TRBD2. This receptor was obtained from a man between 35 and 55 years old who had recovered from COVID-19. Sequenced input: PBMCs or T cells enriched from blood (not recorded which). This CDR3 is CASSQPGGGSDTQYF. DNA of the CDR3: TGTGCCAGCAGCCAACCGGGGGGAGGATCAGATACGCAGTATTTT.